The 3 T cell receptor beta chains presented below share a single source sample, sequenced in a study of CD8 T cells in ankylosing spondylitis (dated by TCRdb to about 2017). Preparation of the library involved 5' RACE. TCRdb shows the sequencer as Illumina HiSeq 2500. TCRdb redid the processing of the public reads, applying fastp at Q25 and MiXCR, and retained in-frame beta chains. Duplicate CDR3 protein sequences are folded into a single record with the most common DNA and genes. The sample records approximately 250,000 distinct CDR3 sequences, less than 9.5% of which are singletons. Approximately 4.8% of the sample is taken by the ten largest. Sequenced sample: blood, either unsorted or a sorted T cell fraction (not recorded which). The receptors shown here come from a female donor with ankylosing spondylitis or in good health (not recorded which).

Many counts were recorded for this clonotype. This chain links TRBV4-2 with TRBJ2-1, with 12 bases lining up with TRBD2. The CDR3 covers 18 residues. V lost 1 base to trimming and J lost 7 bases; unmatched junction nucleotides: 11. Germline CDR1 reads LGHNA; CDR2 reads YNFKEQ. As DNA, the CDR3 is TGTGCCAGCAGCCAAGTCCAGATGACTAGCGGGAGAGGTAATGAGCAGTTCTTC. Amino acid sequence: CASSQVQMTSGRGNEQFF.

This chain links TRBV7-3 with TRBJ2-1, with D possibly being TRBD2 (5 bases). The germline CDR1 and CDR2 sequences are SGHTA and FQGTGA. This CDR3 contains 14 residues. V lost 5 bases, J lost 5 bases, and 13 bases lay in between. CDR3 loop: CASSHGGSNNEQFF. CDR3 nucleotides: TGTGCCAGCAGCCACGGTGGGAGCAACAATGAGCAGTTCTTC.

A word on this clonotype: A read error is possible here, since a much larger clone lies one base away. The chain is built from TRBV2 and TRBJ1-5, with unresolved D. This CDR3 has 14 residues. CDR1 and CDR2 from the germline V gene are SNHLY and FYNNEI. CDR3 bases: TGTACCAGCAGTGACGAATGGAGCAATCAGCCCCAGCATTTT. Its protein product is CTSSDEWSNQPQHF.